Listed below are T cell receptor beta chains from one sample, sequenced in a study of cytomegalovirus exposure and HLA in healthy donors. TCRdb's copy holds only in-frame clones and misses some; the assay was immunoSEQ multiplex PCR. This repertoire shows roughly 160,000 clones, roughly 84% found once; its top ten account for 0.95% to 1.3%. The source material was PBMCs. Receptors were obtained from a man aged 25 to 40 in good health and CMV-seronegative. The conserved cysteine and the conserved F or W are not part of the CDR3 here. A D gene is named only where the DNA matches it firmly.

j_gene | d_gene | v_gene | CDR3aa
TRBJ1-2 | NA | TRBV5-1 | ASRTDSYGYT
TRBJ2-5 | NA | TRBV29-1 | SVDLQQETQY
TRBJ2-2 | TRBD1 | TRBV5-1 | ASSLTGTGHTGELF
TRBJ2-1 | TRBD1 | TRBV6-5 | ASSYSGQGPSEQF
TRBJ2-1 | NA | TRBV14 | ASSERRGLNGPNYNEQF
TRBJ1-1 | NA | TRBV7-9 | ASSLGKRNTEAF
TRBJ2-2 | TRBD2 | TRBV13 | ASSHQVAGGRTGELF
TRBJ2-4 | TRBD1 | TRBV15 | ATSRVGQGAAKNIQY
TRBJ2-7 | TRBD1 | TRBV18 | ASRQYDRGLLREQY
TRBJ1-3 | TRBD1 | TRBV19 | ASTGTAAPGNTIY
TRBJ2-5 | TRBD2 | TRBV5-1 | ASKRDRRETQY
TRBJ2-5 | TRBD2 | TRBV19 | ASSHGLARETQY
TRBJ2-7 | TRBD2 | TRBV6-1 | ASSSFAGGVREQY
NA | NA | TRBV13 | ASSLEGGNEQY
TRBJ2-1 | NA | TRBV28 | ATEPRSYNEQF
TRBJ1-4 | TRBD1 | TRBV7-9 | ASSRGQNEKLF
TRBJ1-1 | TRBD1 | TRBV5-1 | ASSSRTGNTEAF
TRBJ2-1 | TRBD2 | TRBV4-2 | ASSLAGLAGTNEQF
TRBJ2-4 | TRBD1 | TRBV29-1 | SVLQGARNIQY
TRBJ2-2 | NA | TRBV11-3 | ASSLGTVGERVGELF
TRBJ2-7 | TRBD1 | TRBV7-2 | ASSFRAGGREQY
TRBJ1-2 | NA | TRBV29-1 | SAPLGLYGYT
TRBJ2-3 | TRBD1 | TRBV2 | ASSVSGQGIDTQY
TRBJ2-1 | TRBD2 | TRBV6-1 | ASGRQRETYNEQF
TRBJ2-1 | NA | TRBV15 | ATSNQIGGNEQF
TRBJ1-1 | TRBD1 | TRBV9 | ASSVDSVTGIITEAF
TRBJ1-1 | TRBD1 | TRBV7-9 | ASSYGQGPTTRGDTEAF
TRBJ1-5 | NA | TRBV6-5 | ASSYSRHQPQH
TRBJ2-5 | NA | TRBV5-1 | ASSSQKQETQY
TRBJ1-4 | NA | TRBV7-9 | ASSFGGAYEKLF
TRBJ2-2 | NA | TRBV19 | ASTRGPGELF
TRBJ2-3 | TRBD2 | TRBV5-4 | ASSPMEEAGTRTDTQY
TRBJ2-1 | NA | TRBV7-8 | ASSLTPGYNEQF
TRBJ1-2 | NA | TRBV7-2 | ASSPDSFNYGYT
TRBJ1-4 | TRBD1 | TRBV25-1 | ASSPQDRYNEKLF
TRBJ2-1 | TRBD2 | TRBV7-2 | ASSRTSGPYNEQF
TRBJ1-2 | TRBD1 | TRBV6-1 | ASSEAEDRPGYT
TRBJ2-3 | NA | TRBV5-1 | ASLRGLPTDTQY
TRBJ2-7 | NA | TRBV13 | ASNPGRGYNEQY
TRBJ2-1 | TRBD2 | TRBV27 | ASSWGLAGLNEQF
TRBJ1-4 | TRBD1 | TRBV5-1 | ASSLTGGSSTNEKLF
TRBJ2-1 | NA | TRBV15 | ATSRGQTSNEQF
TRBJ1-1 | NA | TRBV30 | AWSVTYRTLQNTEAF
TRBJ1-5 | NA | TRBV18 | ASSGRGGVGNQPQH
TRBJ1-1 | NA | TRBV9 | ASSAKGGRLTEAF
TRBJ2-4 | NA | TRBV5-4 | ASSPDRGLRNIQY
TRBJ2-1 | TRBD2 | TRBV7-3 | ASSPLEGGTSGRAFYNEQF
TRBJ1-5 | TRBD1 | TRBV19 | ASSIIGTGVNQPQH
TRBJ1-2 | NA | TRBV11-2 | ASSLGGRATNYGYT
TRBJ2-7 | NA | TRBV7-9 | ASSLDSTWQY
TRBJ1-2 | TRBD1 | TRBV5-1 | ASSLGQGGGYT
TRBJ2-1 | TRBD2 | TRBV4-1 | ASSQEGAGGPGSYNEQF
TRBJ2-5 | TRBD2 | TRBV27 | ASSFGGAETQY
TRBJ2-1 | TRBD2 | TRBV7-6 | ASSLGLANEQF
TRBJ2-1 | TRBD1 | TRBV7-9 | ASSLGTDPYNEQF
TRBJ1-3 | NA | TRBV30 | AWAAGAGNTIY
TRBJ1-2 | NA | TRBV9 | ASSVDSNYGYT
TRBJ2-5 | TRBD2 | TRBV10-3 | AISLAGNQETQY
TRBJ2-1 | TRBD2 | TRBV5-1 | ASSWTSGRGGNEQF
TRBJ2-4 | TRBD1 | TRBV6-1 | ASSPQGAPKNIQY